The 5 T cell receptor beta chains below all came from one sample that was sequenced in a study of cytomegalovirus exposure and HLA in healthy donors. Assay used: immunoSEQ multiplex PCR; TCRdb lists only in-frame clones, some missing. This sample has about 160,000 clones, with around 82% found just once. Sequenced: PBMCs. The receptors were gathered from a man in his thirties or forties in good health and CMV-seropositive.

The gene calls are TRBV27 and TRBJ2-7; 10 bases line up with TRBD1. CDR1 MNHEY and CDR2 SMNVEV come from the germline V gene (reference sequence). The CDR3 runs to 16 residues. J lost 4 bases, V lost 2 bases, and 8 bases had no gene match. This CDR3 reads CASSLLGPGQGYEQYF. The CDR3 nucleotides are TGTGCCAGCAGTTTACTGGGACCGGGACAGGGGTACGAGCAGTACTTC.

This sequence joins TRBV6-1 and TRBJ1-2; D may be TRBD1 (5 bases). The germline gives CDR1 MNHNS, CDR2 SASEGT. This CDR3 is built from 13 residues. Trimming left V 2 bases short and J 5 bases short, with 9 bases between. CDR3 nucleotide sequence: TGTGCCAGCAGTGAAATCGGGGGGTATGGCTACACCTTC. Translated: CASSEIGGYGYTF.

The CDR3 coding sequence is TGTGCCAGCGGACACCTCCATGGCTACACCTTC. It yields the protein CASGHLHGYTF. V is TRBV19 and J is TRBJ1-2; possibly TRBD1 for D (5 bases). The CDR3 runs to 11 residues. V lost 9 bases to trimming and J lost 6 bases, with 11 bases between them. In germline, CDR1 is LNHDA, CDR2 SQIVND (reference sequence).

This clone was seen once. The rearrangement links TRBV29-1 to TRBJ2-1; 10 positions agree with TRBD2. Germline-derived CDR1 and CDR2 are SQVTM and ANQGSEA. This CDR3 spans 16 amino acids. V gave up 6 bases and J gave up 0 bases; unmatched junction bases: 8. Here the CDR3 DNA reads TGCAGCGTCCCCCCCAGCGGGGGGGCCTCCTACAATGAGCAGTTCTTC. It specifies CSVPPSGGASYNEQFF.

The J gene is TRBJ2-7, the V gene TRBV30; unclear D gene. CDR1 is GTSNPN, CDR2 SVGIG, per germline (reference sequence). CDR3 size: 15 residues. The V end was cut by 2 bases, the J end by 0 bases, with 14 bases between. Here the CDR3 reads CAWSSEKSLSYEQYF. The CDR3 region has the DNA TGTGCCTGGAGTAGCGAGAAAAGTCTCTCCTACGAGCAGTACTTC.